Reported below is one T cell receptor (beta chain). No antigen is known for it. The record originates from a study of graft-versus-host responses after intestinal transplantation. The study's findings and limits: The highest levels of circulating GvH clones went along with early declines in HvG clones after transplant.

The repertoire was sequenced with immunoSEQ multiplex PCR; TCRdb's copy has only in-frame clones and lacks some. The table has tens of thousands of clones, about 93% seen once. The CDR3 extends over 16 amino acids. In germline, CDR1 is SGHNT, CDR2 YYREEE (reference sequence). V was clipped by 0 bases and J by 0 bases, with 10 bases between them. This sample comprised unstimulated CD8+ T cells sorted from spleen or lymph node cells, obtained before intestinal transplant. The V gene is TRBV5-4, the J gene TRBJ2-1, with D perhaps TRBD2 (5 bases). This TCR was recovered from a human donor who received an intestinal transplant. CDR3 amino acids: CASSLDRTLSYNEQFF. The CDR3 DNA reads TGTGCCAGCAGCTTGGATAGGACTCTCTCCTACAATGAGCAGTTCTTC.